These 18 T cell receptor beta chains were sequenced from one sample in a study of blood T cell repertoires in COVID-19 (dated by TCRdb to between 2020 and 2021). The method was the immunoSEQ multiplex PCR assay. TCRdb re-hosts the immuneACCESS table, in-frame sequences only. Its copies lack some clones; in the studies checked, an unresolved V gene accounts for under half of them, and the cause for the rest is not known. In all, the sample holds under 500,000 clones, and 75% to 90% of those were seen once. The ten biggest clones cover 4% to 5.5% of the sample. Sequencing was carried out using peripheral blood. The receptors stem from a woman aged 25 to 39 with acute or convalescent COVID-19.

The chain is built from TRBV9 and TRBJ1-2, with 7 bases matching TRBD1. CDR1 is SGDLS and CDR2 is YYNGEE in the germline V gene. V was pared by 3 bases and J by 5 bases, with 7 bases of the junction left unmatched. This CDR3 comprises 14 residues. For the CDR3, the DNA is TGTGCCAGCAGCGCCCGGGACAGTTTTTATGGCTACACCTTC. Translating gives CASSARDSFYGYTF.

The gene calls are TRBV4-1 and TRBJ2-5; 7 bases align to TRBD1. The CDR3 consists of 12 residues. Germline V gene data show CDR1 as MGHRA and CDR2 as YSYEKL. The ends lost 10 bases at V and 5 bases at J; junction bases unmatched: 7. CDR3 region: CATGTGVETQYF. The CDR3 bases are TGCGCCACCGGAACAGGGGTCGAGACCCAGTACTTC.

V is TRBV2 and J is TRBJ1-6; D gene uncertain. Trimming stripped 8 bases from V and 8 bases from J, with 13 bases between. The CDR3 length is 13 residues. The germline CDR1 and CDR2 sequences are SNHLY and FYNNEI. The CDR3 loop is CASGPWADSPLHF. The CDR3 DNA reads as TGTGCCAGCGGTCCTTGGGCCGATTCACCCCTCCACTTT.

This chain links TRBV7-3 with TRBJ2-7; D may be TRBD1 (6 bases). Germline V gene data show CDR1 as SGHTA and CDR2 as FQGTGA. V was clipped by 4 bases and J by 6 bases, with 13 bases between them. This CDR3 has 13 residues. The CDR3 here is CASSSQQGREQYF. In DNA, the CDR3 is TGTGCCAGCAGCTCCCAACAGGGCCGCGAGCAGTACTTC.

The V gene is TRBV5-6, the J gene TRBJ2-2; D is possibly TRBD1 (6 bases). The germline V and J ends were trimmed by 0 bases and 6 bases, with 9 bases remaining between them. The CDR3 runs to 14 residues. Germline-derived CDR1 and CDR2 are SGHDT and YYEEEE. In nucleotides, the CDR3 is TGTGCCAGCAGCTTGGACAGGGAAGCCGGGGAGCTGTTTTTT. It is translated as CASSLDREAGELFF. The variable domain in full, with the rest retrieved from reference TRBV5-6 and TRBJ2-2, is DAGVTQSPTHLIKTRGQQVTLRCSPKSGHDTVSWYQQALGQGPQFIFQYYEEEERQRGNFPDRFSGHQFPNYSSELNVNALLLGDSALYLCASSLDREAGELFFGEGSRLTVL.

A remark on this clone: The same CDR3 arises from other DNA sequences in this sample as well. This chain connects TRBV5-1 to TRBJ1-5; no reliable D call. This CDR3 spans 13 amino acids. The V end lost 2 bases, the J end lost 2 bases, and 5 bases lay between the germline ends. From germline, CDR1 is SGHRS and CDR2 YFSETQ. The CDR3 loop reads CASSFGGNQPQHF. The CDR3 nucleotides are TGCGCCAGCAGCTTTGGAGGCAATCAGCCCCAGCATTTT.

This chain uses TRBV2 with TRBJ1-1; 12 bases fit TRBD1. This CDR3 contains 14 residues. CDR1 and CDR2 (germline): SNHLY, FYNNEI. V lost 4 bases and J lost 8; bases outside the gene matches: 5. DNA of the CDR3: TGTGCCAGCAGTGGGGACAGGGGGCGAGGAGAAGCTTTCTTT. It encodes CASSGDRGRGEAFF.

V and J are TRBV7-8 and TRBJ1-4; D is possibly TRBD1 (6 bases). Trimming removed 4 bases at V and 0 bases at J, with 12 bases between. The germline V gene encodes CDR1 SGHVS and CDR2 FQNEAQ. The CDR3 has 16 residues. CDR3 protein: CASSSTGTTTNEKLFF. The CDR3 bases are TGTGCCAGCAGCTCGACCGGGACAACAACTAATGAAAAACTGTTTTTT. The full variable domain, in which reference TRBV7-8 and TRBJ1-4 provide the parts outside the CDR3, is GAGVSQSPRYKVAKRGQDVALRCDPISGHVSLFWYQQALGQGPEFLTYFQNEAQLDKSGLPSDRFFAERPEGSVSTLKIQRTQQEDSAVYLCASSSTGTTTNEKLFFGSGTQLSVL.

The gene calls are TRBV5-1 and TRBJ2-7; 7 bases agree with TRBD1. CDR1 is SGHRS, CDR2 YFSETQ, per germline. CDR3 size: 17 residues. V lost 3 bases to trimming and J lost 1 base; unmatched junction nucleotides: 13. The CDR3 loop is CASSSGQRVPKSYEQYF. In DNA, the CDR3 is TGCGCCAGCAGCTCGGGACAGCGCGTACCGAAATCCTACGAGCAGTACTTC.

The rearrangement links TRBV19 to TRBJ1-6; D possibly corresponds to TRBD1 (6 bases). Trimming removed 4 bases at V and 7 bases at J, with 14 bases between. The germline V gene has CDR1 LNHDA and CDR2 SQIVND (reference sequence). The CDR3 has 15 residues. CDR3 in DNA: TGTGCCAGTAGTAGCAGACAGGCCTTGAATTCACCCCTCCACTTT. Translation: CASSSRQALNSPLHF.

The chain couples TRBV24-1 to TRBJ1-2; 7 bases are a match to TRBD1. Germline CDR1 KGHDR, CDR2 SFDVKD. J lost 8 bases, V lost 0 bases, and 2 bases had no gene match. The CDR3 has 13 residues. As DNA, the CDR3 is TGTGCCACCAGTGATTTGACAGGGGCCGGCTACACCTTC. Its translation: CATSDLTGAGYTF.

The chain joins TRBV12-3 or TRBV12-4 to TRBJ1-1; the D is unclear. V was pared by 8 bases and J by 5 bases, with 12 bases between. CDR3 size: 12 residues. CDR3 protein: CASSYPRTEAFF. CDR3 sequence (DNA): TGTGCCAGCTCGTATCCGCGTACTGAAGCTTTCTTT.

The chain combines TRBV10-1 with TRBJ2-1; 9 bases are shared with TRBD2. Germline values: CDR1 WNHNN, CDR2 SYGVQD (reference sequence). The ends lost 0 bases at V and 4 bases at J; junction bases unmatched: 4. The CDR3 is made up of 16 amino acids. The CDR3 sequence: CASSESRGGGYNEQFF. The CDR3 nucleotides are TGCGCCAGCAGTGAGTCGCGGGGGGGAGGATACAATGAGCAGTTCTTC.

CDR3 bases: TGTGCCAGCAGCTCGCAAACAGGGTTAACTAATGAAAAACTGTTTTTT. Protein product: CASSSQTGLTNEKLFF. This chain joins TRBV7-6 and TRBJ1-4, with D tentatively TRBD1 (6 bases). The germline V gene has CDR1 SGHVS and CDR2 FNYEAQ. The CDR3 sequence is 16 residues long. Trimming took 4 bases from V and 1 from J, leaving 13 bases between them.

The genes are TRBV19 and TRBJ2-7; TRBD1 matches at 7 bases. The CDR3 sequence is 13 residues long. Unmatched junction bases numbered 6, after V lost 5 bases and J lost 5 bases. The germline V gene encodes CDR1 LNHDA and CDR2 SQIVND (reference sequence). The CDR3 sequence is CASSPQGFDEQYF. CDR3 DNA sequence: TGTGCCAGTAGTCCACAGGGGTTCGACGAGCAGTACTTC.

The rearrangement links TRBV10-1 to TRBJ2-7, with 9 bases aligning to TRBD1. Looked up from germline, CDR1 is WNHNN and CDR2 is SYGVQD (reference sequence). V lost 10 bases to trimming and J lost 3 bases; unmatched junction nucleotides: 16. The CDR3 spans 16 residues. CDR3 coding DNA: TGCGCCACTTCGGACAGGGGAGCCTCCCGGGTCTACGAGCAGTACTTC. Translating gives CATSDRGASRVYEQYF.

J is TRBJ2-2 and V is TRBV2; TRBD2 agrees at 9 bases. Unmatched junction bases numbered 8, after V lost 6 bases and J lost 3 bases. Germline V gene sequence: CDR1 SNHLY, CDR2 FYNNEI. The CDR3 is 16 amino acids. This CDR3 reads CASRPMTSGYTGELFF. In nucleotides, the CDR3 is TGTGCCAGCAGACCGATGACTAGCGGTTACACCGGGGAGCTGTTTTTT.

The chain joins TRBV27 to TRBJ1-2; 7 bases line up with TRBD1. This CDR3 is 18 amino acids long. Germline CDR1 MNHEY, CDR2 SMNVEV (reference sequence). The trim removed 5 bases at V and 5 bases at J, leaving 20 bases unmatched. This CDR3 is CASSTILNPGQALYGYTF. The CDR3 DNA sequence: TGTGCCAGCAGTACTATCCTGAACCCCGGACAGGCGCTTTATGGCTACACCTTC.